This TCR beta chain was identified in a study of control samples from healthy donors and cancer patients (dated by TCRdb to the early 2020s). The library was prepared using the immunoSEQ multiplex PCR assay. What TCRdb holds here is the immuneACCESS table cut down to in-frame rearrangements. Part of the clones is not present; checked against another copy, under half of the missing clones reflect an unresolved V gene, and the others are unexplained. For this sample the table gives around 42,000 clones, of which approximately 94% were detected only once. 20% to 30% of the sample belongs to the ten largest clones. As for this clone: It lacks a known antigen. Per-nucleotide qualities are absent, and no much larger clonotype sits a single base away.

CDR1 is given as LGHDT and CDR2 as YNNKEL, both from the germline V gene (reference sequence). V loses 0 bases at its end and J loses 12 bases; junction bases beyond the gene matches: 6. The CDR3 spans 14 residues, from the cysteine through the phenylalanine. Just CDR3 DNA is preserved here, 42 bases in frame from base 1. The sample consisted of blood. This sequence originates from a man aged 60-69 years in good health. The chain uses TRBV3-1 (or the pseudogene TRBV3-2) and TRBJ2-1, with 9 junctional bases fitting TRBD2. The CDR3 in this case is CASSQDSAGGLQFF. Read as DNA, the sequence is TGTGCCAGCAGCCAAGACTCGGCGGGAGGGTTGCAGTTCTTC.